The rows below give T cell receptor beta chains drawn from one sample of a study of blood T cell repertoires in COVID-19. Here immunoSEQ multiplex PCR was the method, and the copy in TCRdb shows in-frame clones only, minus some. The repertoire has 90,000 to 100,000 clones, roughly nine tenths of them found once; the top ten carry less than 3%. Sequencing input: peripheral blood. The origin of the receptors is a man aged 50 or older with COVID-19, enrolled during active disease. Each CDR3 is given with its conserved first and last residue. The D gene is left open where the match is weak. The size field is filled for only some rows; it gives once, few, many or a size class.

d_call: .
j_call: TRBJ2-7
clone_size: .
v_call: TRBV7-9
cdr3_aa: CASSPTQGEQYF
cdr3_nt: TGTGCCAGCAGCCCCACCCAGGGTGAGCAGTACTTC

d_call: TRBD1
j_call: TRBJ1-6
clone_size: .
v_call: TRBV6-5
cdr3_aa: CASSYSDRANSPLHF
cdr3_nt: TGTGCCAGCAGTTACTCGGACAGGGCTAATTCACCCCTCCACTTT

d_call: .
j_call: TRBJ1-4
clone_size: .
v_call: TRBV6-5
cdr3_aa: CASGRDYEKLFF
cdr3_nt: TGTGCCAGCGGCAGAGACTATGAAAAACTGTTTTTT

d_call: .
j_call: TRBJ1-3
clone_size: .
v_call: TRBV2
cdr3_aa: CASIRNGLSGNTIYF
cdr3_nt: TGTGCCAGCATCAGAAATGGACTCTCTGGAAACACCATATATTTT

d_call: TRBD1
j_call: TRBJ1-6
clone_size: few
v_call: TRBV30
cdr3_aa: CAWSAGTDNSPLHF
cdr3_nt: TGTGCCTGGAGCGCCGGGACAGATAATTCACCCCTCCACTTT

d_call: TRBD2
j_call: TRBJ2-1
clone_size: .
v_call: TRBV28
cdr3_aa: CASLGAGLVNEQFF
cdr3_nt: TGTGCCAGTCTTGGGGCGGGACTAGTGAATGAGCAGTTCTTC

d_call: TRBD2
j_call: TRBJ2-1
clone_size: .
v_call: TRBV11-3
cdr3_aa: CASSLEGGSSYNEQFF
cdr3_nt: TGTGCCAGCAGCTTAGAGGGCGGGAGCTCCTACAATGAGCAGTTCTTC

d_call: TRBD1
j_call: TRBJ2-3
clone_size: .
v_call: TRBV28
cdr3_aa: CASSLRGPSTDTQYF
cdr3_nt: TGTGCCAGCAGTTTAAGGGGGCCGAGCACAGATACGCAGTATTTT

d_call: TRBD1
j_call: TRBJ1-2
clone_size: .
v_call: TRBV28
cdr3_aa: CASRLGTGGGYYGYTF
cdr3_nt: TGTGCCAGCAGACTTGGGACAGGGGGCGGGTACTATGGCTACACCTTC

d_call: TRBD1
j_call: TRBJ2-4
clone_size: .
v_call: TRBV6-2/TRBV6-3
cdr3_aa: CASSYSIGTEIAKNIQYF
cdr3_nt: TGTGCCAGCAGTTACTCCATCGGGACAGAGATAGCCAAAAACATTCAGTACTTC

d_call: .
j_call: TRBJ1-2
clone_size: .
v_call: TRBV12-3/TRBV12-4
cdr3_aa: CASSSGQDYGYTF
cdr3_nt: TGTGCCAGCAGCTCGGGACAAGACTATGGCTACACCTTC

d_call: .
j_call: TRBJ1-5
clone_size: .
v_call: TRBV27
cdr3_aa: CASSLAGGVQPQHF
cdr3_nt: TGTGCCAGCAGTTTAGCTGGAGGGGTTCAGCCCCAGCATTTT

d_call: .
j_call: TRBJ2-7
clone_size: .
v_call: TRBV27
cdr3_aa: CASSRQVWNEQYF
cdr3_nt: TGTGCCAGCAGCCGACAGGTTTGGAACGAGCAGTACTTC

d_call: TRBD1
j_call: TRBJ1-1
clone_size: .
v_call: TRBV19
cdr3_aa: CASSSRQGLAEAFF
cdr3_nt: TGTGCCAGTAGTTCAAGACAGGGGTTGGCTGAAGCTTTCTTT

d_call: .
j_call: TRBJ1-3
clone_size: .
v_call: TRBV19
cdr3_aa: CASSFGLSGNTIYF
cdr3_nt: TGTGCCAGTAGTTTCGGTCTCTCTGGAAACACCATATATTTT

d_call: TRBD1
j_call: TRBJ1-3
clone_size: .
v_call: TRBV11-2
cdr3_aa: CASSLDRGNTIYF
cdr3_nt: TGTGCCAGCAGCTTAGACAGGGGGAACACCATATATTTT

d_call: .
j_call: TRBJ2-4
clone_size: .
v_call: TRBV5-8
cdr3_aa: CASSTDFVAKNIQYF
cdr3_nt: TGTGCCAGCAGCACGGACTTCGTTGCCAAAAACATTCAGTACTTC

d_call: TRBD2
j_call: TRBJ2-1
clone_size: few
v_call: TRBV5-5
cdr3_aa: CASRGWTSVTYNEQFF
cdr3_nt: TGTGCCAGCAGGGGATGGACTAGCGTTACCTACAATGAGCAGTTCTTC

d_call: TRBD1
j_call: TRBJ1-2
clone_size: few
v_call: TRBV27
cdr3_aa: CASSLIAGTGVYGYTF
cdr3_nt: TGTGCCAGCAGTTTAATAGCAGGGACAGGGGTCTATGGCTACACCTTC

d_call: .
j_call: TRBJ2-3
clone_size: .
v_call: TRBV5-1
cdr3_aa: CASSLEAGPDTQYF
cdr3_nt: TGCGCCAGCAGCTTGGAGGCGGGGCCAGATACGCAGTATTTT

d_call: TRBD1
j_call: TRBJ1-6
clone_size: .
v_call: TRBV5-1
cdr3_aa: CASSLRQGALSPLHF
cdr3_nt: TGCGCCAGCAGCCTGAGACAGGGGGCTCTTTCACCCCTCCACTTT

d_call: .
j_call: TRBJ1-6
clone_size: .
v_call: TRBV7-2
cdr3_aa: CASSLAVGRVAPLHF
cdr3_nt: TGTGCCAGCAGCTTAGCGGTGGGTCGGGTAGCACCCCTCCACTTT

d_call: .
j_call: TRBJ1-1
clone_size: .
v_call: TRBV29-1
cdr3_aa: CSVGFGVMNTEAFF
cdr3_nt: TGCAGCGTTGGATTCGGGGTTATGAACACTGAAGCTTTCTTT

d_call: .
j_call: TRBJ2-3
clone_size: once
v_call: TRBV9
cdr3_aa: CASSVGQFTDTQYF
cdr3_nt: TGTGCCAGCAGCGTAGGGCAATTCACAGATACGCAGTATTTT

d_call: TRBD1
j_call: TRBJ2-3
clone_size: .
v_call: TRBV6-6
cdr3_aa: CASSRTGGTDTQYF
cdr3_nt: TGTGCCAGCAGCCGGACAGGGGGCACAGATACGCAGTATTTT

d_call: TRBD1
j_call: TRBJ1-2
clone_size: .
v_call: TRBV7-2
cdr3_aa: CASSGTGWIGYGYTF
cdr3_nt: TGTGCCAGCAGCGGGACAGGGTGGATTGGCTATGGCTACACCTTC

d_call: .
j_call: TRBJ2-2
clone_size: .
v_call: TRBV18
cdr3_aa: CASSPIQGYPGELFF
cdr3_nt: TGTGCCAGCTCACCCATCCAGGGGTATCCCGGGGAGCTGTTTTTT

d_call: TRBD1
j_call: TRBJ1-1
clone_size: .
v_call: TRBV18
cdr3_aa: CASKGQPNTEAFF
cdr3_nt: TGTGCCAGCAAGGGACAGCCGAACACTGAAGCTTTCTTT

d_call: TRBD1
j_call: TRBJ1-1
clone_size: once
v_call: TRBV3-1/TRBV3-2
cdr3_aa: CASSLTGGAGTEAFF
cdr3_nt: TGTGCCAGCAGCCTGACAGGGGGCGCAGGGACTGAAGCTTTCTTT

d_call: TRBD1
j_call: TRBJ1-6
clone_size: few
v_call: TRBV27
cdr3_aa: CASSLLGQANSPLHF
cdr3_nt: TGTGCCAGCAGTTTGCTCGGACAGGCTAATTCACCCCTCCACTTT

d_call: TRBD1
j_call: TRBJ1-2
clone_size: .
v_call: TRBV5-4
cdr3_aa: CASSHRDSKDGYTF
cdr3_nt: TGTGCCAGCAGCCACCGGGACAGTAAGGATGGCTACACCTTC

d_call: .
j_call: TRBJ2-3
clone_size: .
v_call: TRBV6-5
cdr3_aa: CASKFQDTQYF
cdr3_nt: TGTGCCAGCAAATTCCAAGATACGCAGTATTTT

d_call: TRBD2
j_call: TRBJ2-7
clone_size: .
v_call: TRBV9
cdr3_aa: CASSVESSGTYEQYF
cdr3_nt: TGTGCCAGCAGCGTAGAGTCTAGCGGAACCTACGAGCAGTACTTC

d_call: TRBD1
j_call: TRBJ2-5
clone_size: .
v_call: TRBV11-3
cdr3_aa: CASSFGTGNRGETQYF
cdr3_nt: TGTGCCAGCAGCTTCGGGACAGGGAATCGGGGAGAGACCCAGTACTTC

d_call: TRBD1
j_call: TRBJ1-1
clone_size: .
v_call: TRBV29-1
cdr3_aa: CSARQGTEAFF
cdr3_nt: TGCAGCGCCCGACAGGGCACTGAAGCTTTCTTT

d_call: .
j_call: TRBJ1-1
clone_size: .
v_call: TRBV7-2
cdr3_aa: CASSTSDTNTEAFF
cdr3_nt: TGTGCCAGCAGCACGTCGGACACGAACACTGAAGCTTTCTTT

d_call: TRBD1
j_call: TRBJ1-2
clone_size: .
v_call: TRBV4-2
cdr3_aa: CASSQDWDRLDFNYGYTF
cdr3_nt: TGTGCCAGCAGCCAAGATTGGGACAGACTCGACTTTAACTATGGCTACACCTTC

d_call: .
j_call: TRBJ1-2
clone_size: .
v_call: TRBV5-6
cdr3_aa: CASSLVAQLFYGYTF
cdr3_nt: TGTGCCAGCAGCTTGGTTGCACAGCTATTCTATGGCTACACCTTC

d_call: .
j_call: TRBJ1-1
clone_size: .
v_call: TRBV5-6
cdr3_aa: CASSFSTEAFF
cdr3_nt: TGTGCCAGCAGCTTCAGCACTGAAGCTTTCTTT

d_call: .
j_call: TRBJ1-3
clone_size: .
v_call: TRBV9
cdr3_aa: CASSARTDSGNTIYF
cdr3_nt: TGTGCCAGCAGCGCAAGGACAGACTCTGGAAACACCATATATTTT

d_call: .
j_call: TRBJ2-5
clone_size: .
v_call: TRBV5-4
cdr3_aa: CASSLGRFEETQYF
cdr3_nt: TGTGCCAGCAGCTTGGGTAGATTTGAAGAGACCCAGTACTTC

d_call: TRBD2
j_call: TRBJ2-3
clone_size: .
v_call: TRBV2
cdr3_aa: CASFKSLAGGRNTQYF
cdr3_nt: TGTGCCAGCTTTAAATCCCTAGCGGGGGGGAGAAATACGCAGTATTTT

d_call: TRBD2
j_call: TRBJ2-1
clone_size: once
v_call: TRBV5-1
cdr3_aa: CASSSSGGREFF
cdr3_nt: TGCGCCAGCAGCTCTAGCGGGGGGCGAGAGTTCTTC

d_call: TRBD1
j_call: TRBJ1-1
clone_size: .
v_call: TRBV7-9
cdr3_aa: CASTTGGATSTEAFF
cdr3_nt: TGTGCCAGCACTACAGGGGGCGCGACGAGCACTGAAGCTTTCTTT

d_call: .
j_call: TRBJ1-1
clone_size: .
v_call: TRBV5-1
cdr3_aa: CASTNYRDTEAFF
cdr3_nt: TGCGCCAGCACCAACTACAGGGACACTGAAGCTTTCTTT

d_call: .
j_call: TRBJ1-5
clone_size: .
v_call: TRBV10-2
cdr3_aa: CASSEAPYSNQPQHF
cdr3_nt: TGCGCCAGCAGTGAGGCCCCCTATAGCAATCAGCCCCAGCATTTT